This is a list of T cell receptor beta chains from one sample in a study of chemoradiotherapy in HPV16-positive cancers. Generated by immunoSEQ multiplex PCR, the TCRdb table keeps only in-frame clones and is missing some. The sample comprises about 68,000 clones, more than 70% of which are singletons, and 4% to 4.5% rests with the top ten. The input for sequencing was blood, taken from a patient who underwent chemoradiotherapy. The receptors derive from a human donor with HPV-associated anogenital cancer. The CDR3 runs from the conserved cysteine through the conserved F or W. The D gene is left open where the match is weak. Clone size is not always given. Where it is, it says once, few, many or a class for expanded clones.

V gene	J gene	clone size	D gene	CDR3 protein	CDR3 DNA
TRBV15	TRBJ1-1	once	-	CATSRDPRQMNTEAFF	TGTGCCACCAGCAGAGATCCCCGACAGATGAACACTGAAGCTTTCTTT
TRBV4-1	TRBJ1-5	once	-	CASSQGYLGFDQPQHF	TGCGCCAGCAGCCAGGGTTATTTGGGTTTTGATCAGCCCCAGCATTTT
TRBV13	TRBJ1-1	-	-	CASSLKANTEAFF	TGTGCCAGCAGCTTAAAAGCAAACACTGAAGCTTTCTTT
TRBV4-1	TRBJ1-1	-	-	CASSQEGGGTEAFF	TGCGCCAGCAGCCAAGAGGGGGGAGGGACTGAAGCTTTCTTT
TRBV7-6	TRBJ1-6	-	-	CASSLDPGRPTDNSPLHF	TGTGCCAGCAGCTTAGATCCGGGGCGGCCGACGGATAATTCACCCCTCCACTTT
TRBV4-1	TRBJ2-5	-	-	CASSPHRASGQETQYF	TGCGCCAGCAGCCCGCACAGGGCTTCGGGCCAAGAGACCCAGTACTTC
TRBV28	TRBJ1-2	-	TRBD1	CASSPGRRGQDYGYTF	TGTGCCAGCAGTCCGGGAAGGAGGGGACAGGACTATGGCTACACCTTC
TRBV5-1	TRBJ1-5	-	-	CASSLGANQPQHF	TGCGCCAGCAGCTTAGGGGCCAATCAGCCCCAGCATTTT
TRBV7-2	TRBJ2-3	-	-	CASSLPRGRGDTQYF	TGTGCCAGCAGCTTACCCAGGGGCCGTGGGGATACGCAGTATTTT
TRBV28	TRBJ2-3	-	-	CASSLSFGDTQYF	TGTGCCAGCAGTTTAAGTTTTGGGGATACGCAGTATTTT
TRBV19	TRBJ2-7	-	-	CASSIQPFSYEQYF	TGTGCCAGTAGTATACAGCCTTTCAGCTACGAGCAGTACTTC
TRBV2	TRBJ2-1	once	-	CASRPDYHPYSEQFF	TGTGCCAGCAGACCCGACTACCACCCGTACAGTGAGCAGTTCTTC
TRBV16	TRBJ2-2	-	-	CASTSFGTTNTGELFF	TGTGCCAGCACGTCTTTCGGGACGACCAACACCGGGGAGCTGTTTTTT
TRBV7-9	TRBJ1-5	once	-	CASSLGGRVSNQPQHF	TGTGCCAGCAGCTTAGGGGGCAGAGTTAGCAATCAGCCCCAGCATTTT
TRBV29-1	TRBJ1-2	-	-	CSVAGVGGYTF	TGCAGCGTCGCCGGTGTTGGTGGCTACACCTTC
TRBV19	TRBJ2-1	-	-	CASSIDSQPPYNEQFF	TGTGCCAGTAGTATAGATTCCCAGCCGCCCTACAATGAGCAGTTCTTC
TRBV25-1	TRBJ1-3	-	-	CASSEFGVSGNTIYF	TGTGCCAGCAGTGAATTTGGGGTGTCTGGAAACACCATATATTTT
TRBV9	TRBJ2-3	-	-	CASSEPRDNTDTQYF	TGTGCCAGCAGCGAACCCCGGGACAACACAGATACGCAGTATTTT
TRBV7-9	TRBJ1-2	-	-	CASSPDTNYGYTF	TGTGCCAGCAGCCCGGACACTAACTATGGCTACACCTTC
TRBV5-1	TRBJ2-1	-	-	CASSFPSGLGIPWFF	TGCGCCAGCAGCTTTCCTTCTGGCCTAGGCATACCCTGGTTCTTC
TRBV6-1	TRBJ1-1	-	-	CASSVQGRLNTEAFF	TGTGCCAGCAGTGTACAGGGAAGACTGAACACTGAAGCTTTCTTT
TRBV6-1	TRBJ2-1	-	-	CASSKDDLRDNEQFF	TGTGCCAGCAGTAAAGATGATCTCAGGGACAATGAGCAGTTCTTC
TRBV6-5	TRBJ2-7	-	-	CASSYSRDSYEQYF	TGTGCCAGCAGTTACTCGCGGGACAGCTACGAGCAGTACTTC
TRBV5-1	TRBJ1-2	-	TRBD1	CASSLGDSLYGYTF	TGCGCCAGCAGCTTGGGGGACAGCCTATATGGCTACACCTTC
TRBV5-4	TRBJ1-1	-	-	CASSSGSHLNTEAFF	TGTGCCAGCAGCTCCGGTTCCCATCTGAACACTGAAGCTTTCTTT
TRBV6-1	TRBJ1-1	-	-	CASRKGGYTEAFF	TGTGCCAGCAGGAAGGGGGGTTACACTGAAGCTTTCTTT
TRBV19	TRBJ1-1	-	-	CASSPYRAQILMGTEAFF	TGTGCCAGTAGTCCCTACAGGGCGCAAATTCTCATGGGCACTGAAGCTTTCTTT
TRBV10-3	TRBJ1-1	-	TRBD1	CTIKGQGRGETEAFF	TGTACCATCAAAGGACAGGGGCGAGGGGAAACTGAAGCTTTCTTT
TRBV7-2	TRBJ2-7	-	-	CASSLDGWAEQYF	TGTGCCAGCAGCTTAGACGGTTGGGCTGAGCAGTACTTC
TRBV9	TRBJ1-2	-	-	CASSVVDWTSGGYTF	TGTGCCAGCAGCGTAGTTGATTGGACTTCGGGCGGCTACACCTTC
TRBV6-1	TRBJ2-7	few	-	CASSENYGESYEQYF	TGTGCCAGCAGTGAAAATTATGGGGAGAGCTACGAGCAGTACTTC
TRBV7-7	TRBJ2-3	-	TRBD2	CASSPGLAGATDTQYF	TGTGCTAGCAGCCCGGGACTAGCGGGAGCAACAGATACGCAGTATTTT
TRBV6-6	TRBJ1-2	-	-	CASRGGSYGYTF	TGTGCCAGCAGAGGGGGAAGCTATGGCTACACCTTC
TRBV27	TRBJ2-7	-	TRBD1	CASRSTGKTYEQYF	TGTGCCAGCCGGTCGACAGGGAAAACCTACGAGCAGTACTTC
TRBV2	TRBJ2-3	-	TRBD2	CASRLAGGPNTQYF	TGTGCCAGCAGGCTAGCGGGAGGGCCAAATACGCAGTATTTT
TRBV6-4	TRBJ1-1	-	TRBD1	CASSTDRGTEAFF	TGTGCCAGCAGTACGGACAGGGGGACTGAAGCTTTCTTT
TRBV21-1	TRBJ1-1	-	-	CASSKRGGGEAFF	TGTGCCAGCAGCAAAAGGGGAGGGGGTGAAGCTTTCTTT
TRBV23-1	TRBJ1-5	-	-	CASSQSRRGNNQPQHF	TGCGCCAGCAGTCAATCCAGAAGAGGGAACAATCAGCCCCAGCATTTT